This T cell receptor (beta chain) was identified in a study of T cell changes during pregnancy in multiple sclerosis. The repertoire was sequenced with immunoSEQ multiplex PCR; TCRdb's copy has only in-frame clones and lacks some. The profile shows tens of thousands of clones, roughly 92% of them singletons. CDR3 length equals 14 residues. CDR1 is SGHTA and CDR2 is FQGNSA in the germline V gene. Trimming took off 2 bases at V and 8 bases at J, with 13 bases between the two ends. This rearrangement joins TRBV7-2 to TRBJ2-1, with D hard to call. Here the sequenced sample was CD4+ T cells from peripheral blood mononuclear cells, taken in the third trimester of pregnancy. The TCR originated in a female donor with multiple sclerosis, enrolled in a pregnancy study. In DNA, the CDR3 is TGTGCCAGCAGCTTACCTTATGAGTTCGATGAGCAGTTCTTC. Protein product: CASSLPYEFDEQFF.